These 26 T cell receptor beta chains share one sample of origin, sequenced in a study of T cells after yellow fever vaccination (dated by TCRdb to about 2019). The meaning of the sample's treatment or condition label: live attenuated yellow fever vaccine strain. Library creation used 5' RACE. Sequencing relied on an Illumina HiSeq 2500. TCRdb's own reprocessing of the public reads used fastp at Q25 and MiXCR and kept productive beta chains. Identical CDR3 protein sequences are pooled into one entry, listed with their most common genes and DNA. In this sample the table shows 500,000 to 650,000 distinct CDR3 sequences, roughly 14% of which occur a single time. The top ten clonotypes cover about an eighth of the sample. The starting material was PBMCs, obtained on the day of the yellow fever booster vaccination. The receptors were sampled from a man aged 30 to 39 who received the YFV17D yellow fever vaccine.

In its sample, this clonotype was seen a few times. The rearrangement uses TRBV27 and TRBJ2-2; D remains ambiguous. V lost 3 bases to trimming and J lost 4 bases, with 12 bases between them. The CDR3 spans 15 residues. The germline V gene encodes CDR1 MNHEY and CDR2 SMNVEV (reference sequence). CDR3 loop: CASSFQAGTTGELFF. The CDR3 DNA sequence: TGTGCCAGCAGTTTTCAGGCAGGAACCACCGGGGAGCTGTTTTTT.

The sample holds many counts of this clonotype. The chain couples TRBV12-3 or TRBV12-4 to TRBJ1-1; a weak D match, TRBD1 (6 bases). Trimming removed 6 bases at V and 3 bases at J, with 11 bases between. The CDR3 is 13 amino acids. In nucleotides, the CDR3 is TGTGCCAGCAGCCTACAGGGCGACACTGAAGCTTTCTTT. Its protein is CASSLQGDTEAFF.

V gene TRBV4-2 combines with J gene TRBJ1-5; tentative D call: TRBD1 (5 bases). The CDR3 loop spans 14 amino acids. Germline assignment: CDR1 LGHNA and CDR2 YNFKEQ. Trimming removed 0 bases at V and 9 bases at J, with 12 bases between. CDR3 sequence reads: CASSQDTTVPPQHF. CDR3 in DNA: TGTGCCAGCAGCCAAGACACGACAGTCCCGCCCCAGCATTTT.

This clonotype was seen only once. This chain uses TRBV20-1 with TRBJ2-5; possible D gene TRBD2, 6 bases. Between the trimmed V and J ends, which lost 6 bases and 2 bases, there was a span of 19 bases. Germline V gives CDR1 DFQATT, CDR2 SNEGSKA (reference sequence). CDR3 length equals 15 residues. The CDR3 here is CSALAPGLPQETQYF. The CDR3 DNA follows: TGCAGTGCCTTAGCCCCGGGACTGCCTCAAGAGACCCAGTACTTC.

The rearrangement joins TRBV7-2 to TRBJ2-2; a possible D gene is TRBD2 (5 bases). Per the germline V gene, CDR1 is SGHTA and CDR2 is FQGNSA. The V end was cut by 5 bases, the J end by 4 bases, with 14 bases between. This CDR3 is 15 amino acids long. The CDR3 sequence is CASSPRSRGTGELFF. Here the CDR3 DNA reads TGTGCCAGCAGCCCGAGGTCACGGGGCACCGGGGAGCTGTTTTTT.

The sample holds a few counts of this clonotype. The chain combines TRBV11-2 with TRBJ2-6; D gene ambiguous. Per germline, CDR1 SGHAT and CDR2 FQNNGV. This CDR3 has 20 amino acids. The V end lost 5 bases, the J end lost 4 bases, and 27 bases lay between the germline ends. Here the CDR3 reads CASSRLAVRNTNAGANVLTF. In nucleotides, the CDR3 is TGTGCCAGCAGCCGTTTGGCTGTCCGCAACACTAACGCGGGGGCCAACGTCCTGACTTTC.

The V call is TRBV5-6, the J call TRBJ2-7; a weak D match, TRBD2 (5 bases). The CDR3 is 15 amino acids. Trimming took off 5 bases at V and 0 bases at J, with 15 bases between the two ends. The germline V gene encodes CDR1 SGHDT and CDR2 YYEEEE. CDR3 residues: CASRVSDRFSYEQYF. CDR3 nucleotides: TGTGCCAGCAGGGTTAGCGACCGATTCTCCTACGAGCAGTACTTC.

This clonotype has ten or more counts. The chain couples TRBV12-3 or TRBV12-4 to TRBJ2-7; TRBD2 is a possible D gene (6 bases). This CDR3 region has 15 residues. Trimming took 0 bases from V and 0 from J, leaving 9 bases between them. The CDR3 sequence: CASSLAGGDSYEQYF. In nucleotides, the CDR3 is TGTGCCAGCAGTTTAGCGGGAGGCGACTCCTACGAGCAGTACTTC.

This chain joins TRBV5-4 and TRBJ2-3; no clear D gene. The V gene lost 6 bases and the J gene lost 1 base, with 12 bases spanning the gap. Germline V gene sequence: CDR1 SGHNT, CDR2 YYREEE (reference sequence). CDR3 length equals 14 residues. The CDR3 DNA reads TGTGCCAGCACCATTGGATTGGGCACAGATACGCAGTATTTT. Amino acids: CASTIGLGTDTQYF. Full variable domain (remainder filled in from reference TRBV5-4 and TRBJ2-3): ETGVTQSPTHLIKTRGQQVTLRCSSQSGHNTVSWYQQALGQGPQFIFQYYREEENGRGNFPPRFSGLQFPNYSSELNVNALELDDSALYLCASTIGLGTDTQYFGPGTRLTVL.

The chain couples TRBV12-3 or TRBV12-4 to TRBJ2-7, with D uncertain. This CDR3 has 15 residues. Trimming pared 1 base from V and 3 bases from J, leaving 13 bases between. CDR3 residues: CASSLELRTGYEQYF. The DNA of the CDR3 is TGTGCCAGCAGTTTAGAACTGCGTACGGGCTACGAGCAGTACTTC.

The CDR3 coding sequence is TGTGCCAGCAGCCCCTCCGACTACAACTCCTACGAGCAGTACTTC. This sequence encodes CASSPSDYNSYEQYF. The J gene is TRBJ2-7, the V gene TRBV7-2, with D perhaps TRBD2 (5 bases). Trimming removed 5 bases from V and 0 bases from J, with 14 bases in between. The CDR3 length is 15 residues. The germline V gene encodes CDR1 SGHTA and CDR2 FQGNSA.

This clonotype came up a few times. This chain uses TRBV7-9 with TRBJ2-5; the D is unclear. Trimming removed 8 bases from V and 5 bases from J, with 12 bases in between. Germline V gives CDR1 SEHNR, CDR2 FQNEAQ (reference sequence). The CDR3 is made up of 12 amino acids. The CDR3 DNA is TGTGCCAGCGAAAGTAACGGGGAGACCCAGTACTTC. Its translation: CASESNGETQYF.

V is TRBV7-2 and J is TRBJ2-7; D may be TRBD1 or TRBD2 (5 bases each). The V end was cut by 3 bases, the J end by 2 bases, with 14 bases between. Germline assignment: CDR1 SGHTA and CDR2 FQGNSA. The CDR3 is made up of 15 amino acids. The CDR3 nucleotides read TGTGCCAGCAGCTTTCATCCGGTGGGACCCTACGAGCAGTACTTC. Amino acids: CASSFHPVGPYEQYF. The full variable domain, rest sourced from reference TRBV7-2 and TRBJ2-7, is GAGVSQSPSNKVTEKGKDVELRCDPISGHTALYWYRQSLGQGLEFLIYFQGNSAPDKSGLPSDRFSAERTGGSVSTLTIQRTQQEDSAVYLCASSFHPVGPYEQYFGPGTRLTVT.

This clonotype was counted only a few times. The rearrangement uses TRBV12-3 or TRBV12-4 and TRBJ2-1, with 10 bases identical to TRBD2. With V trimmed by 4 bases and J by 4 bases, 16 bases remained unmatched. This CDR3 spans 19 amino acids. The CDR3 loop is CASSSGRRTGLAYYNEQFF. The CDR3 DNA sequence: TGTGCCAGCAGTTCCGGAAGAAGGACGGGACTAGCGTATTACAATGAGCAGTTCTTC.

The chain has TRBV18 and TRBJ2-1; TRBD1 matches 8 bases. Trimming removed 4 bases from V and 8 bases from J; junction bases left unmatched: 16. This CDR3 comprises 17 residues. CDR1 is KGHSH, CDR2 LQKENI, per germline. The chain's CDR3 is CASSRLTGTGTFDEQFF. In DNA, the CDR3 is TGTGCCAGCTCACGACTTACGGGGACAGGAACTTTCGATGAGCAGTTCTTC.

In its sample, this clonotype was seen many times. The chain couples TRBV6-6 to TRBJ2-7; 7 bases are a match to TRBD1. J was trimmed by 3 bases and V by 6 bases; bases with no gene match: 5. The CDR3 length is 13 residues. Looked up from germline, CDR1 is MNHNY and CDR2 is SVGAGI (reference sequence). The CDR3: CASSARDSYEQYF. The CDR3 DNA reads TGTGCCAGCAGCGCACGGGACAGCTACGAGCAGTACTTC.

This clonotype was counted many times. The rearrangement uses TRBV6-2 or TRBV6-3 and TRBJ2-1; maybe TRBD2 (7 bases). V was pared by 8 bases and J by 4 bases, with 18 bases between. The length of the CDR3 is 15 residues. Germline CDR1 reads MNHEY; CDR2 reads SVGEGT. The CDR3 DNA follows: TGTGCCAGCGCTCTAAGGGGAGGGGGGTACAATGAGCAGTTCTTC. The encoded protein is CASALRGGGYNEQFF.

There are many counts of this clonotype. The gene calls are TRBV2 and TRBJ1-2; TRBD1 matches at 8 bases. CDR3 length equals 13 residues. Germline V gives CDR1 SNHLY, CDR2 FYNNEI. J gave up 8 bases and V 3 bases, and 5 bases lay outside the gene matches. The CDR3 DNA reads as TGTGCCAGCAGTGAGCAGGGGGCGCGGGGCTACACCTTC. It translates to CASSEQGARGYTF.

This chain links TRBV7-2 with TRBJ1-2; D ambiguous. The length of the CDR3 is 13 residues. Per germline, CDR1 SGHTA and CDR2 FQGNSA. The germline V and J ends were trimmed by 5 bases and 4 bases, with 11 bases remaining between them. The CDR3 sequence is CASSPRHSYGYTF. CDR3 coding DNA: TGTGCCAGCAGCCCCCGACATTCCTATGGCTACACCTTC.

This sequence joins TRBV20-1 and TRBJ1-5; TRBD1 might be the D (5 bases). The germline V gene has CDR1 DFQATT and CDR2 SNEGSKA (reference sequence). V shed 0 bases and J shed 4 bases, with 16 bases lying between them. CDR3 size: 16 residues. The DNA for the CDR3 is TGCAGTGCTAGAGATTTGACCCGGGGGTTAAATCAGCCCCAGCATTTT. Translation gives CSARDLTRGLNQPQHF.

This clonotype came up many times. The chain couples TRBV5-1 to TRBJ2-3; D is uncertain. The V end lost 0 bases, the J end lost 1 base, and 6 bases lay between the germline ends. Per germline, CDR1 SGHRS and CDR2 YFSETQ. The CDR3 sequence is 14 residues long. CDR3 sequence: CASSLESGTDTQYF. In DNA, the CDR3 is TGCGCCAGCAGCTTGGAGTCCGGCACAGATACGCAGTATTTT.

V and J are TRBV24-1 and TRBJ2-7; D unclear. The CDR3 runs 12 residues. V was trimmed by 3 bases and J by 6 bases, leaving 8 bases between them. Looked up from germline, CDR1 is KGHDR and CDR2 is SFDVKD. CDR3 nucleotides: TGTGCCACCAGTGATCCCACCGGCGAGCAGTACTTC. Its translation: CATSDPTGEQYF.

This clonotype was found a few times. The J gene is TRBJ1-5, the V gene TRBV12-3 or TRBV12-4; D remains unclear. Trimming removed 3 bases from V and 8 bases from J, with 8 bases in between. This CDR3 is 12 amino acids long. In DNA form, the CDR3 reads TGTGCCAGCAGTTTGAGCGGCAAGCCCCAGCATTTT. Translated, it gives CASSLSGKPQHF.

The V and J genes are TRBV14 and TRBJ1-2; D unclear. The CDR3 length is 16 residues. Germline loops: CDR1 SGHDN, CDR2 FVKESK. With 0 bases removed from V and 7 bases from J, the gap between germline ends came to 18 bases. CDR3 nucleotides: TGTGCCAGCAGCCAAGAGGTGTGGCGGCCTCGCTCTGGCTACACCTTC. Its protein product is CASSQEVWRPRSGYTF.

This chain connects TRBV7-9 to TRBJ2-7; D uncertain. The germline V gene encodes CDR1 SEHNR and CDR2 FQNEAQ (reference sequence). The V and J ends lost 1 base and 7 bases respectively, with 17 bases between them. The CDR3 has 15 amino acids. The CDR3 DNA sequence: TGTGCCAGCAGCTTAGGTTCCCTTCTTTATGGGGAGCAGTACTTC. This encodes CASSLGSLLYGEQYF. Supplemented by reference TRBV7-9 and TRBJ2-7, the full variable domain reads DTGVSQNPRHKITKRGQNVTFRCDPISEHNRLYWYRQTLGQGPEFLTYFQNEAQLEKSRLLSDRFSAERPKGSFSTLEIQRTEQGDSAMYLCASSLGSLLYGEQYFGPGTRLTVT.

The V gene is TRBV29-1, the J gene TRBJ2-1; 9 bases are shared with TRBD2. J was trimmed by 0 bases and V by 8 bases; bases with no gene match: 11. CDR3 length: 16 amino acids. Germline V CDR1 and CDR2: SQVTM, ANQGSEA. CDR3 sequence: CSLYGGGRASYNEQFF. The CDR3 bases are TGCAGCCTCTACGGTGGCGGGAGGGCCTCCTACAATGAGCAGTTCTTC.